The present entry profiles one T cell receptor (beta chain) with its context. Its target is not known. These data belong to a study of OX40 agonist ivuxolimab in advanced cancers. Study background: Patients were dosed intravenously with ivuxolimab at 0.01 to 10 mg/kg every 2 weeks.

Using immunoSEQ multiplex PCR, the repertoire was profiled, and TCRdb retains in-frame clones only, with some absent. The table has some 63,000 clones, roughly 84% seen once. General study results and limits: In CD8+ T cells, expanded clones were on average more numerous than in CD4+.

This clonotype originated in an adult with an advanced solid tumor such as melanoma, head and neck, liver or kidney cancer. The sequencing here drew on CD4+ or CD8+ T cells sorted from blood, taken in a trial of the OX40 agonist ivuxolimab.

CDR3 sequence: CASRDTDTQYF. DNA for the CDR3: TGCGCCAGCAGAGACACAGATACGCAGTATTTT. This sequence joins TRBV5-1 and TRBJ2-3, with D hard to call. The CDR3 contains 11 residues. The V gene lost 5 bases and the J gene lost 2 bases, with 3 bases spanning the gap. CDR1 is SGHRS, CDR2 YFSETQ, per germline.